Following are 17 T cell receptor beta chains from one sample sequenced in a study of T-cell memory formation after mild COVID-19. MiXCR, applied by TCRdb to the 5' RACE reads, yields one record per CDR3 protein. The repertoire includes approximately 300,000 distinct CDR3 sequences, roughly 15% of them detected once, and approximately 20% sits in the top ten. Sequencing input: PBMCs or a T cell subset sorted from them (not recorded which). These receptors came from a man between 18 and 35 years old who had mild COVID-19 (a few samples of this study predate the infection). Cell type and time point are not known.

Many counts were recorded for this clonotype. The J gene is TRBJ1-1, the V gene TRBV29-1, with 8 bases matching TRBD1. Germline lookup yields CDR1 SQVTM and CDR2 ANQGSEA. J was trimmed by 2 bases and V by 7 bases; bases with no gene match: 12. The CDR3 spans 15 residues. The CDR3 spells CSGFGGQGANTEAFF. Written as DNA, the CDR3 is TGCAGCGGTTTCGGTGGACAGGGCGCTAACACTGAAGCTTTCTTT.

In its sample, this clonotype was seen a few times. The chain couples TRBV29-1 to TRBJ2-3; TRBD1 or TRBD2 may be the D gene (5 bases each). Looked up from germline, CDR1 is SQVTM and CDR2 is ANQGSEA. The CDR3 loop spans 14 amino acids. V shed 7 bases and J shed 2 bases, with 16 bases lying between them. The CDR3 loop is CSGSGAGTTDTQYF. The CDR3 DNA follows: TGCAGCGGCAGTGGGGCAGGGACCACAGATACGCAGTATTTT.

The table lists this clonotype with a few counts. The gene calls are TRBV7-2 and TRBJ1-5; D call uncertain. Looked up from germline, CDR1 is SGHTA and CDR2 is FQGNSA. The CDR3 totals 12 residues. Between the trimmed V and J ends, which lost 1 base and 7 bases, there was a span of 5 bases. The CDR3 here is CASSLGLQPQHF. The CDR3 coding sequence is TGTGCCAGCAGCTTAGGTTTGCAGCCCCAGCATTTT.

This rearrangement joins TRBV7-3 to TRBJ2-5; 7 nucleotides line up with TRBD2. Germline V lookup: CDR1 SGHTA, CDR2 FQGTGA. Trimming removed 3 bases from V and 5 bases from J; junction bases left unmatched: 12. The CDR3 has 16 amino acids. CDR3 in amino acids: CASSLTGGLSGETQYF. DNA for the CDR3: TGTGCCAGCAGCTTGACGGGAGGTTTATCAGGCGAGACCCAGTACTTC.

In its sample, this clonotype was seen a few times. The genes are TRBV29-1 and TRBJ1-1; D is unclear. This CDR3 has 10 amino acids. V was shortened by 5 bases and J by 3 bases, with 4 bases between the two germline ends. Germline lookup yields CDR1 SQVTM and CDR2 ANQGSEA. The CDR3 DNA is TGCAGCGTTCCCGACACTGAAGCTTTCTTT. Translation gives CSVPDTEAFF.

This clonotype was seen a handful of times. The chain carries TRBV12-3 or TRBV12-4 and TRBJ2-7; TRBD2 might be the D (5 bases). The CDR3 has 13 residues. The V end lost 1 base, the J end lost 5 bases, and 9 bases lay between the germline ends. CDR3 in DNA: TGTGCCAGCAGTTTAGGGGCGGGCGACGAGCAGTACGTC. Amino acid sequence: CASSLGAGDEQYV.

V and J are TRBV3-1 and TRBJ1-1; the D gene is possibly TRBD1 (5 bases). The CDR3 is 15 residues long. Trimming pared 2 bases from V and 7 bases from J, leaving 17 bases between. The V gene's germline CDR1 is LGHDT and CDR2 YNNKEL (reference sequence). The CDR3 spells CASSQSFGGENEAFF. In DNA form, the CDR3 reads TGTGCCAGCAGCCAAAGTTTCGGGGGAGAAAATGAAGCTTTCTTT. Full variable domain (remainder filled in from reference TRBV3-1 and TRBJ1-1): DTAVSQTPKYLVTQMGNDKSIKCEQNLGHDTMYWYKQDSKKFLKIMFSYNNKELIINETVPNRFSPKSPDKAHLNLHINSLELGDSAVYFCASSQSFGGENEAFFGQGTRLTVV.

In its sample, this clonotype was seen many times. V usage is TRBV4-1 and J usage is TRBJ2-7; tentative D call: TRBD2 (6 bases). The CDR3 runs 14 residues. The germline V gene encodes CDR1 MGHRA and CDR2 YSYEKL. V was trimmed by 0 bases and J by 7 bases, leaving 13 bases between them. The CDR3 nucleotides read TGCGCCAGCAGCCAAGAAGTCGGGGGATGGGAGCAGTACTTC. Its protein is CASSQEVGGWEQYF.

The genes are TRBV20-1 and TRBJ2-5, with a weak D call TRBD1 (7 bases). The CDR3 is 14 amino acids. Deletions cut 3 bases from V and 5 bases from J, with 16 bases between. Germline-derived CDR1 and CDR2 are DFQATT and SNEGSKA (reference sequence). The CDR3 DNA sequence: TGCAGTGCTAGCGTCAGGGGGGCGCCCGAGACCCAGTACTTC. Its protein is CSASVRGAPETQYF.

The CDR3 bases are TGCGCCAGCAGCTCTACCATGACAGGGAGTACAGATACGCAGTATTTT. It codes for CASSSTMTGSTDTQYF. The chain combines TRBV5-1 with TRBJ2-3; TRBD1 agrees at 7 bases. V lost 3 bases to trimming and J lost 3 bases; unmatched junction nucleotides: 10. This CDR3 has 16 amino acids. Germline CDR1 and CDR2: SGHRS and YFSETQ.

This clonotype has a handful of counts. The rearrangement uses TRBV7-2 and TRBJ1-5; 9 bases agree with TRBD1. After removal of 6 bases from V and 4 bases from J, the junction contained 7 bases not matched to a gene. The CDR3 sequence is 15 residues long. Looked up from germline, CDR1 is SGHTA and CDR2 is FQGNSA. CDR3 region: CASRNTGGLNQPQHF. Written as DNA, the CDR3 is TGTGCCAGCAGAAATACAGGGGGCCTTAATCAGCCCCAGCATTTT.

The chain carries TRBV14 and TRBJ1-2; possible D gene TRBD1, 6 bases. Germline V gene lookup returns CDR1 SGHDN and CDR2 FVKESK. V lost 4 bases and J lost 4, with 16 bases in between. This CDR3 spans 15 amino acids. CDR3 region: CASSRIRGHIYGYTF. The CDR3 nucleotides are TGTGCCAGCAGCCGGATACGGGGACATATCTATGGCTACACCTTC. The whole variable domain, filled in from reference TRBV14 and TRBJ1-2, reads EAGVTQFPSHSVIEKGQTVTLRCDPISGHDNLYWYRRVMGKEIKFLLHFVKESKQDESGMPNNRFLAERTGGTYSTLKVQPAELEDSGVYFCASSRIRGHIYGYTFGSGTRLTVV.

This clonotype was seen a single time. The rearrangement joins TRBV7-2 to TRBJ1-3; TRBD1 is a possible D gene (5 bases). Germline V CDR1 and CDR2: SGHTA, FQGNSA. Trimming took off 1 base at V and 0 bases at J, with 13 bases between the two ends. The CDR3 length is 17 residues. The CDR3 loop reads CASSLVGGDISGNTIYF. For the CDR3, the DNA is TGTGCCAGCAGCTTAGTAGGAGGGGATATCTCTGGAAACACCATATATTTT.

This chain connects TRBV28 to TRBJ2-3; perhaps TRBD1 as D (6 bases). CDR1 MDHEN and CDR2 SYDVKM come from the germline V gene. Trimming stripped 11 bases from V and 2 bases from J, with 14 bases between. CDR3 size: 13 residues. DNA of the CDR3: TGTGCCGTACACAGGGAATCCACAGATACGCAGTATTTT. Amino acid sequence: CAVHRESTDTQYF.

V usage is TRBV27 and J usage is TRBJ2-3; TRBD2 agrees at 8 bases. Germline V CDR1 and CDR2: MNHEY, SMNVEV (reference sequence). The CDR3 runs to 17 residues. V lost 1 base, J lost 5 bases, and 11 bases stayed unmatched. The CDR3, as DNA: TGTGCCAGCAGTTTATTGCGTAGGGCGGGGGGAAGAGATACGCAGTATTTT. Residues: CASSLLRRAGGRDTQYF.

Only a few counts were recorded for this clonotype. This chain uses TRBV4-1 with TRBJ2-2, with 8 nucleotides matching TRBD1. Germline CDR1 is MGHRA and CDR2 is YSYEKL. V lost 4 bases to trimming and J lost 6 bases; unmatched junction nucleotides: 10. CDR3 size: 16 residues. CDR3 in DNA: TGCGCCAGCAGCCCCCAGGACAGGGAGTTTGCCGGGGAGCTGTTTTTT. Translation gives CASSPQDREFAGELFF.

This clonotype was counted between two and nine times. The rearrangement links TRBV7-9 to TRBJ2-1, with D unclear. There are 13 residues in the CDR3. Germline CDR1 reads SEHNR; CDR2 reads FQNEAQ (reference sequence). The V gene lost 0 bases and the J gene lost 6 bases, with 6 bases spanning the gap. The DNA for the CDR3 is TGTGCCAGCAGCTTAGCCCCCGGCAATGAGCAGTTCTTC. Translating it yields CASSLAPGNEQFF.